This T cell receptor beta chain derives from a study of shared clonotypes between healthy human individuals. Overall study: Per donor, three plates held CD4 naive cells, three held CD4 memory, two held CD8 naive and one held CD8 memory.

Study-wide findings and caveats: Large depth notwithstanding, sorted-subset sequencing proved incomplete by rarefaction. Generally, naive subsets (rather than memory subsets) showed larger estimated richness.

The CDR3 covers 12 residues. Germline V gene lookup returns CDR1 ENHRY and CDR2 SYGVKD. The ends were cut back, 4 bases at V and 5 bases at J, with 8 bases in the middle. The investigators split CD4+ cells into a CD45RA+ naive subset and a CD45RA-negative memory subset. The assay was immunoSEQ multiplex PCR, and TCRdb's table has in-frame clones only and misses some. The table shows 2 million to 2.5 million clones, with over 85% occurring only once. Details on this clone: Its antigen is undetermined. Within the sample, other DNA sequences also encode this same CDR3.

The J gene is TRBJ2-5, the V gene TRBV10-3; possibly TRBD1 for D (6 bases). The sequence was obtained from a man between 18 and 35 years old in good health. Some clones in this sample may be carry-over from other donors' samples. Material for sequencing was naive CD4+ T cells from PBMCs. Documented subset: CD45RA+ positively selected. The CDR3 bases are TGTGCCATCAGTGTTGGGGGCGAGACCCAGTACTTC. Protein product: CAISVGGETQYF.